This T cell receptor beta chain was found in a study of blood T cell repertoires in COVID-19. Study background: The United States, Italy and Spain provided the acute and convalescent COVID-19 samples. Nucleic acid was either cDNA or gDNA, and it came from T cells, B-cell-depleted T cells, or PBMCs.

In the original analysis: Amplification with reference gene primers provided the estimates of nucleated cell counts. Only in-frame clones appear in the TCRdb table, and some are missing; sequencing was by immunoSEQ multiplex PCR. V and J calls plus clone size are reproduced from that table; the DNA served to infer D and trimming. The sample includes about 200,000 clones, 80% to 90% of them seen just once. Per the germline V gene, CDR1 is LNHDA and CDR2 is SQIVND (reference sequence). The V segment lost 5 bases and the J segment 3 bases; nucleotides outside the gene matches: 5. The CDR3 sequence is 15 residues long.

The source material was peripheral blood. This chain links TRBV19 with TRBJ1-2; 11 positions agree with TRBD1. The TCR was taken from a woman aged 45-60 years with acute or convalescent COVID-19. The CDR3 reads CASSLRTGGHYGYTF. CDR3 DNA sequence: TGTGCCAGTAGTCTCCGGACAGGGGGCCACTATGGCTACACCTTC.